The clone carrying this T cell receptor (beta chain) was counted only a few times. Antigen specificity is unknown. Both 60 Vbeta primers and 13 Jbeta primers went into the PCR. Profiled with immunoSEQ multiplex PCR; TCRdb holds only in-frame clones, not every one. The table includes 200,000 to 250,000 clones, over 60% detected once. V shed 0 bases and J shed 4 bases, with 17 bases lying between them. Germline CDR1 is SGHRS and CDR2 is YFSETQ. The CDR3 sequence is 16 residues long. The sample is drawn from a study of cytomegalovirus exposure and HLA in healthy donors. Whole-study findings and limits: In a later analysis, V- and J-gene trimming of beta chains associated with a DCLRE1C missense variant, replicated independently. Presence/absence comparisons presumed near-even sequencing depth among donors.

Though nominally healthy at sampling, donors likely had unrecorded immune exposures. The TCR sequence derives from a man aged 18-30 years in good health and CMV-seronegative. V is TRBV5-1 and J is TRBJ2-7, with D perhaps matching TRBD2 (5 bases). The sequencing sample was made of PBMCs. The CDR3 nucleotides are TGCGCCAGCAGCTTGGCATCCTCCGGTGAGGGATACGAGCAGTACTTC. Residues: CASSLASSGEGYEQYF. Filled out from reference TRBV5-1 and TRBJ2-7, the complete variable domain reads KAGVTQTPRYLIKTRGQQVTLSCSPISGHRSVSWYQQTPGQGLQFLFEYFSETQRNKGNFPGRFSGRQFSNSRSEMNVSTLELGDSALYLCASSLASSGEGYEQYFGPGTRLTVT.